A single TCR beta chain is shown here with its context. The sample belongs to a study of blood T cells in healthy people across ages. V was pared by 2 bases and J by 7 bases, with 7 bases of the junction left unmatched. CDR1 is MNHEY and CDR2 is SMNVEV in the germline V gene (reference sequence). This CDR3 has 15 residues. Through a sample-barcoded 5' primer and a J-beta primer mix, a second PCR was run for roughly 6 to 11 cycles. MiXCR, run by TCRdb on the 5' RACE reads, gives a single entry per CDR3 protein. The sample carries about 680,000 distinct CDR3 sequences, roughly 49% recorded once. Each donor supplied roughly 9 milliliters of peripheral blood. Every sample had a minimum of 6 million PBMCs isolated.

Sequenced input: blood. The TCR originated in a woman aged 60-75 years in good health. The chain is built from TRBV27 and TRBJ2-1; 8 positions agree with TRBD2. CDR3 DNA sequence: TGTGCCAGCAGTTTAGGGCGGGGGGATGCGAATGAGCAGTTCTTC. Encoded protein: CASSLGRGDANEQFF.